The 5 T cell receptor beta chains given below trace back to one sample, sequenced in a study of identical twins. TCRdb reprocessed the 5' RACE reads with MiXCR, giving one entry per CDR3 protein. The data hold 1.5 million to 2 million distinct CDR3 sequences, with 32% observed a single time. Sequenced: cord blood. The receptors here all came from a newborn girl in good health.

V is TRBV5-1 and J is TRBJ2-7; D unresolved. The CDR3 covers 15 residues. Germline V gene data show CDR1 as SGHRS and CDR2 as YFSETQ. Between the trimmed V and J ends, which lost 0 bases and 0 bases, there was a span of 10 bases. CDR3 sequence reads: CASSLGQWSSYEQYF. The CDR3 DNA reads as TGCGCCAGCAGCTTGGGGCAGTGGAGCTCCTACGAGCAGTACTTC.

The gene calls are TRBV6-6 and TRBJ2-3; D unresolved. In germline, CDR1 is MNHNY, CDR2 SVGAGI (reference sequence). With 0 bases removed from V and 0 bases from J, the gap between germline ends came to 10 bases. The CDR3 is 16 residues long. CDR3 nucleotides: TGTGCCAGCAGTTACTCGAAAGCGCGTAGCACAGATACGCAGTATTTT. Its protein product is CASSYSKARSTDTQYF.

A few counts support this clonotype. This chain links TRBV4-1 with TRBJ2-7; maybe TRBD1 (6 bases). The DNA end is more similar to TRBJ2-5, so the J call may be wrong. CDR3 length: 15 amino acids. The germline CDR1 and CDR2 sequences are MGHRA and YSYEKL. The CDR3 nucleotides read TGCGCCAGCAGCCGCCTCACAGGGTTCGGGGAGACCCAGTACTTC. It codes for CASSRLTGFGETQYF.

This clonotype was seen a single time. This sequence joins TRBV7-9 and TRBJ2-4; perhaps TRBD1 as D (6 bases). The better agreement between TRBJ2-7 and the DNA end casts doubt on the J call. The CDR3 consists of 14 residues. In germline, CDR1 is SEHNR, CDR2 FQNEAQ (reference sequence). CDR3 DNA sequence: TGTGCCAGCAGCCCGAGGACAGCGCCGAACGAGCAGTACTTC. This sequence encodes CASSPRTAPNEQYF.

This rearrangement joins TRBV3-1 to TRBJ2-1, with D possibly being TRBD1 (7 bases). This CDR3 has 15 residues. Trimming stripped 4 bases from V and 3 bases from J, with 13 bases between. Germline-derived CDR1 and CDR2 are LGHDT and YNNKEL (reference sequence). The CDR3 loop reads CASSLRGTFYNEQFF. In nucleotides, the CDR3 is TGTGCCAGCAGCCTCAGGGGGACTTTCTACAATGAGCAGTTCTTC.